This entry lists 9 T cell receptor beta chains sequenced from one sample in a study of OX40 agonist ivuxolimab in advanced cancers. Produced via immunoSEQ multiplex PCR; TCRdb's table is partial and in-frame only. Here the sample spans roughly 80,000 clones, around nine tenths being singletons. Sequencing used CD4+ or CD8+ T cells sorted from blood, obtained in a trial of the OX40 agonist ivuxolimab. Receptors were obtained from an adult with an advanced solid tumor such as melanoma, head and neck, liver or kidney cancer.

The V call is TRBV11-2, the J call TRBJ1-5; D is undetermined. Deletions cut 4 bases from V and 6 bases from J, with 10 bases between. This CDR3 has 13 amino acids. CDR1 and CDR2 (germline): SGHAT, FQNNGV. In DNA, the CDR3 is TGTGCCAGCAGCTCGGGCCCGGGTCAGCCCCAGCATTTT. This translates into CASSSGPGQPQHF.

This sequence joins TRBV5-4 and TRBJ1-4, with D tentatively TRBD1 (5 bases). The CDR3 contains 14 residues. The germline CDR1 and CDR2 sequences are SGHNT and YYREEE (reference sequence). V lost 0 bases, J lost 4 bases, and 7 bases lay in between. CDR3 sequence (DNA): TGTGCCAGCAGCTTGGGGGGCATTAATGAAAAACTGTTTTTT. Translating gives CASSLGGINEKLFF.

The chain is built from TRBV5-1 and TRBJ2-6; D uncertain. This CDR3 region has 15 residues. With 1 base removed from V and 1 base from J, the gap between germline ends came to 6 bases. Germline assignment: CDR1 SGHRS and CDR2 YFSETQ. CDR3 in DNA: TGCGCCAGCAGCTTGTTAGTGTCTGGGGCCAACGTCCTGACTTTC. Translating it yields CASSLLVSGANVLTF.

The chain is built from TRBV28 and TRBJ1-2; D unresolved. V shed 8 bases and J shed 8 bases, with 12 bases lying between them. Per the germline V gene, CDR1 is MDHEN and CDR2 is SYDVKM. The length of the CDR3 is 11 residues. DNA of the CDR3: TGTGCCAGCCGCCTCTCGTCAGGCTACACCTTC. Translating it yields CASRLSSGYTF.

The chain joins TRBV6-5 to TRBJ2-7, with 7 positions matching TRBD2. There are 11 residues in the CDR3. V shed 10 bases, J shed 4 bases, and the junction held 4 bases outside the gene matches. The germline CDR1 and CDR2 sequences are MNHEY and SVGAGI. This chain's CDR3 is CATGGLYEQYF. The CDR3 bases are TGTGCCACCGGGGGGTTGTACGAGCAGTACTTC.

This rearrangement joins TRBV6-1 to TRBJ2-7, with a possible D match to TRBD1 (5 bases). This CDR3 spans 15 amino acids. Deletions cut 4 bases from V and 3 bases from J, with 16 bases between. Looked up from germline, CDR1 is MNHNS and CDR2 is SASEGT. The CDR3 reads CASSAKAGPHYEQYF. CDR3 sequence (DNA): TGTGCCAGCAGTGCAAAGGCAGGGCCCCACTACGAGCAGTACTTC.

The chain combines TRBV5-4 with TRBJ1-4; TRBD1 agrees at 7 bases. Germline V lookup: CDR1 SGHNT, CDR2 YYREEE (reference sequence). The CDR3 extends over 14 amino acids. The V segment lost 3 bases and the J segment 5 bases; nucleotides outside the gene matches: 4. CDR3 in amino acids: CASSSGTVNEKLFF. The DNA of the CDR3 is TGTGCCAGCAGCTCCGGGACAGTCAATGAAAAACTGTTTTTT. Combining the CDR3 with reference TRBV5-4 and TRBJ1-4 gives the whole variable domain ETGVTQSPTHLIKTRGQQVTLRCSSQSGHNTVSWYQQALGQGPQFIFQYYREEENGRGNFPPRFSGLQFPNYSSELNVNALELDDSALYLCASSSGTVNEKLFFGSGTQLSVL.

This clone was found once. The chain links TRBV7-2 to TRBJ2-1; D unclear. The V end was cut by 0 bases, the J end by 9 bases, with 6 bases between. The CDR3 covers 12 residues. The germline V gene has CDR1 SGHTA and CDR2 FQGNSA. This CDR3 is CASSLAPGEQFF. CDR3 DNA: TGTGCCAGCAGCTTAGCCCCGGGTGAGCAGTTCTTC.

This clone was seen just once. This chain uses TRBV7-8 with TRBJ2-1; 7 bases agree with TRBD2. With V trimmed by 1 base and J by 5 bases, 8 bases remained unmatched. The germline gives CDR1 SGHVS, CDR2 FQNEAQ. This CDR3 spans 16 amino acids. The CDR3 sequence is CASSLVRLAINNEQFF. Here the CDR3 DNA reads TGTGCCAGCAGCTTAGTTCGACTAGCCATCAACAATGAGCAGTTCTTC.